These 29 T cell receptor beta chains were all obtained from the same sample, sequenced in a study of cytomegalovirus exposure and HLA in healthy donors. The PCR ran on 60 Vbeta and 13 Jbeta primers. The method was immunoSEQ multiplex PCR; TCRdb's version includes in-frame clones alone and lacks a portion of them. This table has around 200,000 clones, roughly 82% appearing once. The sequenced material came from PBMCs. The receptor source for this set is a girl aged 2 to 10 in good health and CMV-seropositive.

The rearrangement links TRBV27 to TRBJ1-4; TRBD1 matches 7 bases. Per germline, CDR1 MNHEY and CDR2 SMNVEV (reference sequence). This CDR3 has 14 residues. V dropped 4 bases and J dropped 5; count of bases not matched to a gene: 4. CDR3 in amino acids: CASSYDRANEKLFF. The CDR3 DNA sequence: TGTGCCAGCAGTTACGACAGGGCGAATGAAAAACTGTTTTTT. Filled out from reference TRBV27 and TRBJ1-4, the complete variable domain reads EAQVTQNPRYLITVTGKKLTVTCSQNMNHEYMSWYRQDPGLGLRQIYYSMNVEVTDKGDVPEGYKVSRKEKRNFPLILESPSPNQTSLYFCASSYDRANEKLFFGSGTQLSVL.

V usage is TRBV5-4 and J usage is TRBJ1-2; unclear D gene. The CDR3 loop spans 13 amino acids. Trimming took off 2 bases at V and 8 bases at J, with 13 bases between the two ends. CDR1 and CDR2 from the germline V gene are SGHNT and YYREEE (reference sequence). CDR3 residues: CASSFGRTNGYTF. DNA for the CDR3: TGTGCCAGCAGCTTTGGACGGACTAACGGCTACACCTTC.

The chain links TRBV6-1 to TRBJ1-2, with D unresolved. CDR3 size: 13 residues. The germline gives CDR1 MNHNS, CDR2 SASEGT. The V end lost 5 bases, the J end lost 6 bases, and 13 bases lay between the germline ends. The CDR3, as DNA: TGTGCCAGCAGTCGGGAAGGATTGGATGGCTACACCTTC. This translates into CASSREGLDGYTF.

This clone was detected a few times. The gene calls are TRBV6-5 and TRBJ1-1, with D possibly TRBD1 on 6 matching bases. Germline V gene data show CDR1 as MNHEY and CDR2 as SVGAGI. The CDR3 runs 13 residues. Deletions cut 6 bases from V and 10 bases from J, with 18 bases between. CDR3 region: CASSARDTQRAFF. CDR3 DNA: TGTGCCAGCAGCGCCCGGGACACGCAAAGAGCTTTCTTT.

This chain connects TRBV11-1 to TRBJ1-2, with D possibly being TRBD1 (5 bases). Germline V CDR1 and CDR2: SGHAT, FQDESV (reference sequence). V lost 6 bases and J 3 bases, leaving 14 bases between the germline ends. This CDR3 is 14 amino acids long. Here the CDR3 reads CASSTGSAHYGYTF. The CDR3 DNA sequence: TGTGCCAGCAGTACAGGATCGGCGCACTATGGCTACACCTTC.

This CDR3 reads CASGGTALNEKLFF. In DNA form, the CDR3 reads TGTGCCAGCGGTGGGACTGCGCTAAATGAAAAACTGTTTTTT. The chain employs TRBV6-1 and TRBJ1-4; D is possibly TRBD1 (5 bases). The CDR3 is made up of 14 amino acids. In germline, CDR1 is MNHNS, CDR2 SASEGT. Trimming pared 8 bases from V and 5 bases from J, leaving 15 bases between.

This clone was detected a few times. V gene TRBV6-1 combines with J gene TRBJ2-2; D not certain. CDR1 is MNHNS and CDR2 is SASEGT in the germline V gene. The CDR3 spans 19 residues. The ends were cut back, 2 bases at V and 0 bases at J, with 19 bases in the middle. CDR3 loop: CASSEPAWVTETNTGELFF. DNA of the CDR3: TGTGCCAGCAGTGAACCCGCGTGGGTAACAGAGACGAACACCGGGGAGCTGTTTTTT.

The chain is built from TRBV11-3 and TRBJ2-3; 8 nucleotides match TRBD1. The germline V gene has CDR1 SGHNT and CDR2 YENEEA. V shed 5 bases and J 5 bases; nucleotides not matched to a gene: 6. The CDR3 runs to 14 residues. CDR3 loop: CASSLLRGQDTQYF. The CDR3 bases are TGTGCCAGCAGCCTTCTCAGGGGGCAAGATACGCAGTATTTT.

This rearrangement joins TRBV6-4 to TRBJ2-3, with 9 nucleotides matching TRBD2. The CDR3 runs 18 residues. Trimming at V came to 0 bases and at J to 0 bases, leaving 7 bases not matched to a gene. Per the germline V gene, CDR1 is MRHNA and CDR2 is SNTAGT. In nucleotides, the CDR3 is TGTGCCAGCAGTGACTCGGCGGGGGGGCCCTCTAGCACAGATACGCAGTATTTT. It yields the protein CASSDSAGGPSSTDTQYF.

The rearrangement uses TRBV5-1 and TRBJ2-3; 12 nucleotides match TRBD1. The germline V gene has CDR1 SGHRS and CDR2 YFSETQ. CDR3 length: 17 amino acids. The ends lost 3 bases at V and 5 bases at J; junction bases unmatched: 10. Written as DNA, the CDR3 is TGCGCCAGCAGCTCCCGGACCCGGGACAGGGGGCGAGATACGCAGTATTTT. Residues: CASSSRTRDRGRDTQYF.

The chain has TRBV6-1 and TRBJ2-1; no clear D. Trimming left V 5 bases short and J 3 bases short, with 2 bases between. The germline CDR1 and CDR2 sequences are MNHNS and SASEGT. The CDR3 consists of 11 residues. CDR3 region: CASSLYNEQFF. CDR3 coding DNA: TGTGCCAGCAGTCTCTACAATGAGCAGTTCTTC.

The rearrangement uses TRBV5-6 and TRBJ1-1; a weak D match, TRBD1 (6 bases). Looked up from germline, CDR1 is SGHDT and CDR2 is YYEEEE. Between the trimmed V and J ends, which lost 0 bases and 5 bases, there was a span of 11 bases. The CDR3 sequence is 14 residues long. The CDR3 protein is CASSLVPTGTEAFF. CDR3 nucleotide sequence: TGTGCCAGCAGCTTGGTCCCTACAGGGACTGAAGCTTTCTTT.

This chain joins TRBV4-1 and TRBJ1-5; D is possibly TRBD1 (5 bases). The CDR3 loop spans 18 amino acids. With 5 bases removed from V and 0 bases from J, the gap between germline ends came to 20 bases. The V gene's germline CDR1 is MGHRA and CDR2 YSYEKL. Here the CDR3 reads CASSAGNRLGDSNQPQHF. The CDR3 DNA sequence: TGCGCCAGCAGCGCCGGTAATCGGTTAGGGGATAGCAATCAGCCCCAGCATTTT.

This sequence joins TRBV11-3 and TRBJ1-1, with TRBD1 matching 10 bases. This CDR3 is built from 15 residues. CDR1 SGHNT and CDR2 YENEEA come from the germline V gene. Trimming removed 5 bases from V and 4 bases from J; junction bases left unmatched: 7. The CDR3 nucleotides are TGTGCCAGCAGCGCCAGGACAGGGGGAGCCACTGAAGCTTTCTTT. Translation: CASSARTGGATEAFF. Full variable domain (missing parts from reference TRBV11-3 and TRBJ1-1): EAGVVQSPRYKIIEKKQPVAFWCNPISGHNTLYWYLQNLGQGPELLIRYENEEAVDDSQLPKDRFSAERLKGVDSTLKIQPAELGDSAVYLCASSARTGGATEAFFGQGTRLTVV.

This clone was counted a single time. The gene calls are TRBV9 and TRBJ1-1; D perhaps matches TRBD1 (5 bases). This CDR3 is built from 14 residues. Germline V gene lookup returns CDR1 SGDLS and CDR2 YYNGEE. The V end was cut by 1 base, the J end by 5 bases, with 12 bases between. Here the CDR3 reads CASSVLQDGTEAFF. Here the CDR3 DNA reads TGTGCCAGCAGCGTACTACAGGATGGGACTGAAGCTTTCTTT.

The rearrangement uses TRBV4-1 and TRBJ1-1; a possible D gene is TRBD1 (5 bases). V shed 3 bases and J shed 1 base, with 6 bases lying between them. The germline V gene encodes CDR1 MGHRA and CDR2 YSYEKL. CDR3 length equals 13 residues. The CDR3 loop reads CASSHGGNTEAFF. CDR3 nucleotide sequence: TGCGCCAGCAGCCACGGGGGGAACACTGAAGCTTTCTTT.

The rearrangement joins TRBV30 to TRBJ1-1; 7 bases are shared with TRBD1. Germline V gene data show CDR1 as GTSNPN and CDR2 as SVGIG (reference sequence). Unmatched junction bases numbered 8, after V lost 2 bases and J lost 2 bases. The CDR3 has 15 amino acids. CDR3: CAWSLPRGLNTEAFF. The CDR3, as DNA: TGTGCCTGGAGTCTCCCTAGGGGGCTTAACACTGAAGCTTTCTTT.

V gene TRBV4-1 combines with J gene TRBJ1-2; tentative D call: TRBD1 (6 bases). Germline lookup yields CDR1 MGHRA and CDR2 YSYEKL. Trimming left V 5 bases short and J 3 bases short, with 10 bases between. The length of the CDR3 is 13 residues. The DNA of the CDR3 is TGCGCCAGCAGCTCGGACAGCTACTATGGCTACACCTTC. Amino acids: CASSSDSYYGYTF.

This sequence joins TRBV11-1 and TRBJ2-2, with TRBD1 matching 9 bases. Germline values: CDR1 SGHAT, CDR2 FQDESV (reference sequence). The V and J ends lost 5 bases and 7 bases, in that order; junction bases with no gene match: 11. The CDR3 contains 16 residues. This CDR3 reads CASSRPGQGLLGELFF. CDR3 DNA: TGTGCCAGCAGCAGACCGGGACAGGGACTTCTCGGGGAGCTGTTTTTT.

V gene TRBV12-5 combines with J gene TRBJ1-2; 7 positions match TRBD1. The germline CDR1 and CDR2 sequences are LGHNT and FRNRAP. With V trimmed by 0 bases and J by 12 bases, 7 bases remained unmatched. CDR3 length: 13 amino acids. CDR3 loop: CASGLVLKGGHTF. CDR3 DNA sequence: TGTGCTAGTGGTTTGGTACTAAAAGGGGGCCACACCTTC.

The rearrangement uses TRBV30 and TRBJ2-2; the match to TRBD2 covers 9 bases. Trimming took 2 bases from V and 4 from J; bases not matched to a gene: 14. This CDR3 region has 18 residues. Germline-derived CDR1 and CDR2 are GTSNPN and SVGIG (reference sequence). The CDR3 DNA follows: TGTGCCTGGAGTATCGCTAGCGGGAAGATTTGGACCACCGGGGAGCTGTTTTTT. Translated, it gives CAWSIASGKIWTTGELFF.

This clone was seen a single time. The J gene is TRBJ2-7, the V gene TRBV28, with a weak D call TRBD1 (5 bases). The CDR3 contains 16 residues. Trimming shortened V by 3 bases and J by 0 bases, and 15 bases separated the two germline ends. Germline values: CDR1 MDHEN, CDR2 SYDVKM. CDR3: CASSFPRQRISYEQYF. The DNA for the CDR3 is TGTGCCAGCAGTTTCCCCCGACAGAGAATCTCCTACGAGCAGTACTTC.

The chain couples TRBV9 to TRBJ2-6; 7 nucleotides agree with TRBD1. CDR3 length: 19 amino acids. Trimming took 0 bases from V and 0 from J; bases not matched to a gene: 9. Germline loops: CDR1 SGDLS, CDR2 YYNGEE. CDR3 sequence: CASSVGRTGSSSGANVLTF. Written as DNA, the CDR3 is TGTGCCAGCAGCGTAGGCAGGACAGGTTCTAGCTCTGGGGCCAACGTCCTGACTTTC.

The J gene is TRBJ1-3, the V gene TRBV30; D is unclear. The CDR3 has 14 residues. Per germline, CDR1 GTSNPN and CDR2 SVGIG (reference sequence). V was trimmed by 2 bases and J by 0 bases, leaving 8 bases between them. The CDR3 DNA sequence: TGTGCCTGGAGTATGACTGTCTCTGGAAACACCATATATTTT. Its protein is CAWSMTVSGNTIYF.

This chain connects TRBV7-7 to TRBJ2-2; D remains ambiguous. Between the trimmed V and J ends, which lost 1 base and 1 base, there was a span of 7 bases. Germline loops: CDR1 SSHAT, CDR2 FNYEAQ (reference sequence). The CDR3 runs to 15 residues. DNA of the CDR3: TGTGCCAGCAGCTTAGAGCCAGGGAACACCGGGGAGCTGTTTTTT. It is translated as CASSLEPGNTGELFF.

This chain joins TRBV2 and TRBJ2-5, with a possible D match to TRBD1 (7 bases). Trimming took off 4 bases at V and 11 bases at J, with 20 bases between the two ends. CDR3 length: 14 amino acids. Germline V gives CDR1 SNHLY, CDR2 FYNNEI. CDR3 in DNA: TGTGCCAGCAGTGTACTCAGGGGGACGGGGGAGCAGTACTTC. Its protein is CASSVLRGTGEQYF.

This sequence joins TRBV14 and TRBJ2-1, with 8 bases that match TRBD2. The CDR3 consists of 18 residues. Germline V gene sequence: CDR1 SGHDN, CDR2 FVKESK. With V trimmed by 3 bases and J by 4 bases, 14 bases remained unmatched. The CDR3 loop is CASSQVPPSGLRYNEQFF. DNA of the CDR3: TGTGCCAGCAGCCAGGTTCCTCCTAGCGGGCTGAGGTACAATGAGCAGTTCTTC.

The CDR3 reads CASSETRLPRGDEQFF. In nucleotides, the CDR3 is TGTGCCAGCAGTGAAACTCGGCTCCCGCGGGGAGATGAGCAGTTCTTC. The chain combines TRBV6-1 with TRBJ2-1; a possible D gene is TRBD2 (6 bases). This CDR3 spans 16 amino acids. Germline V CDR1 and CDR2: MNHNS, SASEGT. V was shortened by 2 bases and J by 8 bases, with 19 bases between the two germline ends.

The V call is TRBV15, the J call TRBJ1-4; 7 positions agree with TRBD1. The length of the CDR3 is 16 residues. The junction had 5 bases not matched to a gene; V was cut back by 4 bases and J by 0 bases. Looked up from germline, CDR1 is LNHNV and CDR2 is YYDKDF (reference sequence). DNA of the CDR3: TGTGCCACCAGCACCCGAAGGGGGCCAACTAATGAAAAACTGTTTTTT. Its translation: CATSTRRGPTNEKLFF.